The entry that follows covers one T cell receptor beta chain sequence. Authors' processing steps: Amplification of reference gene primers provided the estimated nucleated cell counts. Sequencing used immunoSEQ multiplex PCR; TCRdb keeps in-frame clones, though not all of them. V and J calls and clone size are those listed in that table; D and trimming were worked out from the DNA. The profile shows 200,000 to 250,000 clones, 80% to 90% of them singletons. Up to 2 weeks before entering the study, exposed participants had met a COVID-19 case. The data were taken from a study of blood T cell repertoires in COVID-19. Study details: The United States, Italy and Spain were the sources of the acute and convalescent COVID-19 samples. The analysed material was cDNA or gDNA that came from T cells, B-cell-depleted T cells, or PBMCs.

The source is a woman in her forties or fifties who had been exposed to COVID-19. What was sequenced was PBMCs or T cells enriched from blood (not recorded which).

The CDR3 region is CASSSSSSYNSPLHF. The DNA for the CDR3 is TGTGCCAGCAGTAGCTCTAGCTCCTATAATTCACCCCTCCACTTT. The gene calls are TRBV6-5 and TRBJ1-6; D not certain. V gave up 5 bases and J gave up 0 bases, with 8 bases separating them. CDR3 length: 15 amino acids. Germline CDR1 and CDR2: MNHEY and SVGAGI.